These 10 T cell receptor beta chains were sequenced from one sample in a study of CD8 T cells in ankylosing spondylitis. Using its own MiXCR run on the 5' RACE reads, TCRdb lists one record per CDR3 protein. The table has around 450,000 distinct CDR3 sequences, roughly 26% seen once; the top ten hold roughly 1%. No cognate antigen is known for these TCRs. General study results and limits: Apparently characteristic of ankylosing spondylitis blood was a TCR beta motif (eight highly homologous variants).

Sequencing input: blood, either unsorted or a sorted T cell fraction (not recorded which). The receptors here all came from a male donor with ankylosing spondylitis.

The chain couples TRBV20-1 to TRBJ1-5, with a weak D call TRBD1 (5 bases). CDR3 size: 13 residues. Germline V gene data show CDR1 as DFQATT and CDR2 as SNEGSKA (reference sequence). V lost 2 bases and J 5 bases, leaving 10 bases between the germline ends. CDR3: CSARIDRDQPQHF. The CDR3 region has the DNA TGCAGTGCTAGAATTGACAGAGATCAGCCCCAGCATTTT.

This clonotype occurred a few times. The chain has TRBV30 and TRBJ1-1, with 10 bases matching TRBD1. The V and J ends lost 4 bases and 3 bases, in that order; junction bases with no gene match: 5. Germline CDR1 reads GTSNPN; CDR2 reads SVGIG (reference sequence). This CDR3 comprises 14 residues. The CDR3 region has the DNA TGTGCCTGGAATGGGGACAGGGGTGACACTGAAGCTTTCTTT. Amino acid sequence: CAWNGDRGDTEAFF.

In its sample, this clonotype was seen many times. V gene TRBV20-1 combines with J gene TRBJ2-2; D is possibly TRBD2 (5 bases). V was pared by 5 bases and J by 2 bases, with 12 bases between. This CDR3 comprises 14 residues. Germline V CDR1 and CDR2: DFQATT, SNEGSKA (reference sequence). The CDR3 loop reads CSAGSGLNTGELFF. CDR3 DNA sequence: TGCAGTGCTGGTTCAGGACTTAACACCGGGGAGCTGTTTTTT.

This clonotype was seen a few times. The chain joins TRBV7-2 to TRBJ2-2, with 8 bases fitting TRBD2. The CDR3 contains 17 residues. The trim removed 7 bases at V and 3 bases at J, leaving 13 bases unmatched. The germline V gene has CDR1 SGHTA and CDR2 FQGNSA. In nucleotides, the CDR3 is TGTGCCAGCAATCCGGGGGGGAGCGAGGATGACACCGGGGAGCTGTTTTTT. Protein sequence: CASNPGGSEDDTGELFF.

The J gene is TRBJ2-1, the V gene TRBV5-1, with TRBD1 as a possible D gene (6 bases). CDR1 and CDR2 (germline): SGHRS, YFSETQ. There are 14 residues in the CDR3. Between the trimmed V and J ends, which lost 7 bases and 7 bases, there was a span of 18 bases. The CDR3 nucleotides are TGCGCCAGCCGGCGTGGGGGCGACTCGAATGAGCAGTTCTTC. Protein: CASRRGGDSNEQFF.

The sample holds a few counts of this clonotype. CDR3 nucleotide sequence: TGCAGTGCTAGAGGAGACTACAATGAGCAGTTCTTC. As protein: CSARGDYNEQFF. This chain links TRBV20-1 with TRBJ2-1; no firm D call. The germline CDR1 and CDR2 sequences are DFQATT and SNEGSKA (reference sequence). V was pared by 1 base and J by 3 bases, with 4 bases between. This CDR3 has 12 amino acids.

V and J are TRBV20-1 and TRBJ2-7, with TRBD2 matching over 8 bases. The CDR3 is 12 amino acids. In germline, CDR1 is DFQATT, CDR2 SNEGSKA (reference sequence). J gave up 3 bases and V 3 bases, and 1 base lay outside the gene matches. The CDR3 DNA reads TGCAGTGCTAGCGGGAGGGTCTACGAGCAGTACTTC. Its protein product is CSASGRVYEQYF.

This clonotype appeared a single time. The CDR3 region is CSARDGGRYTDTQYF. The CDR3 DNA reads as TGCAGTGCTAGGGACGGGGGACGATACACAGATACGCAGTATTTT. The rearrangement links TRBV20-1 to TRBJ2-3, with D maybe TRBD2 (6 bases). Germline values: CDR1 DFQATT, CDR2 SNEGSKA (reference sequence). The V and J ends lost 3 bases and 2 bases respectively, with 15 bases between them. This CDR3 is built from 15 residues.

This clonotype has only a few counts. The chain uses TRBV12-3 or TRBV12-4 and TRBJ1-1; D perhaps matches TRBD1 (5 bases). This CDR3 has 13 residues. Trimming stripped 4 bases from V and 3 bases from J, with 9 bases between. This CDR3 is CASSWGQYTEAFF. The CDR3 DNA sequence: TGTGCCAGCAGTTGGGGCCAGTACACTGAAGCTTTCTTT.

This clonotype was counted only a few times. The chain recombines TRBV20-1 with TRBJ2-1; 12 bases match TRBD1. Per germline, CDR1 DFQATT and CDR2 SNEGSKA (reference sequence). The CDR3 is made up of 14 amino acids. Unmatched junction bases numbered 3, after V lost 0 bases and J lost 9 bases. DNA for the CDR3: TGCAGTGCTAGAGAGGGGACAGGGGGCCGTGAGCAGTTCTTC. Translating gives CSAREGTGGREQFF.